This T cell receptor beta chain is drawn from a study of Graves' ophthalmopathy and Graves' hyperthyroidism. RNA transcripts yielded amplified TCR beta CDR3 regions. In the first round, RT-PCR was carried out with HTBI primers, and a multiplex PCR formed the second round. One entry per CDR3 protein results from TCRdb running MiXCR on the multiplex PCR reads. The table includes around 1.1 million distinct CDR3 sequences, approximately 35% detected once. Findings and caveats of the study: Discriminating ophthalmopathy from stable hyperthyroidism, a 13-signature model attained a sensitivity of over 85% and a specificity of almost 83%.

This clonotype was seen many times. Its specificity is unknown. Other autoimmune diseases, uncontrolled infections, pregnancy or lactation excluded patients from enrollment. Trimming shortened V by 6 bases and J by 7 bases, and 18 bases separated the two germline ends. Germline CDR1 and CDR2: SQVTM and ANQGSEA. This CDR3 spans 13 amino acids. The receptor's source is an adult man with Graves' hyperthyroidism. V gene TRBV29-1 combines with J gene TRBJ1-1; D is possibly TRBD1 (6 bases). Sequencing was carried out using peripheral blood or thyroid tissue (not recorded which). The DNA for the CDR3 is TGCAGCGTCCCACTGGGGGGCGCGGGTGAAGCTTTCTTT. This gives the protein CSVPLGGAGEAFF.